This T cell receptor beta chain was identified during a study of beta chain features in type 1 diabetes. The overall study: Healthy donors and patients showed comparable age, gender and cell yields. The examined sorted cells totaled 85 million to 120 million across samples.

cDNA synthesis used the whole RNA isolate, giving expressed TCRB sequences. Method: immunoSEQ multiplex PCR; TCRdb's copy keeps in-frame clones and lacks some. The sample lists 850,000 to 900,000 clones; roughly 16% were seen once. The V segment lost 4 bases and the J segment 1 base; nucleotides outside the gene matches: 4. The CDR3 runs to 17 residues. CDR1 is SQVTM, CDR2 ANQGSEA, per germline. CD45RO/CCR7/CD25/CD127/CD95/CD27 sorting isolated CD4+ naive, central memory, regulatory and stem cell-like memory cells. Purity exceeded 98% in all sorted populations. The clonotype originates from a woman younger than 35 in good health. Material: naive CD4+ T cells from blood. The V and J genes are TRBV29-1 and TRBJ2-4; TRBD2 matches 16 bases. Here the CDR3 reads CSVGGTSGRAAKNIQYF. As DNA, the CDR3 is TGCAGCGTTGGGGGGACTAGCGGGAGGGCGGCCAAAAACATTCAGTACTTC.